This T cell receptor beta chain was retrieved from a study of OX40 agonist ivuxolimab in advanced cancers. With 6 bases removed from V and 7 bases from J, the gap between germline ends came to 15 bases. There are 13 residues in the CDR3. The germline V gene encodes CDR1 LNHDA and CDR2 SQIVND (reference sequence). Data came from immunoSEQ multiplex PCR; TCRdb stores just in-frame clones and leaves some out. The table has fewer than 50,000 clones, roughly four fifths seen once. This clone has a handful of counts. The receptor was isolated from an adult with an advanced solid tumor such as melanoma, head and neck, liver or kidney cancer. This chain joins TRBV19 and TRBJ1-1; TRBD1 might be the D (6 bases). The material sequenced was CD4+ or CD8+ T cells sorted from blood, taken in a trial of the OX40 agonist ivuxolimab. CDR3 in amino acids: CASRNREGGEAFF. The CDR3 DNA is TGTGCCAGTAGAAACAGGGAGGGAGGTGAAGCTTTCTTT. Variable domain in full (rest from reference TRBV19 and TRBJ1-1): DGGITQSPKYLFRKEGQNVTLSCEQNLNHDAMYWYRQDPGQGLRLIYYSQIVNDFQKGDIAEGYSVSREKKESFPLTVTSAQKNPTAFYLCASRNREGGEAFFGQGTRLTVV.